Reported below is one T cell receptor beta chain. The entry originates in a study of control samples from healthy donors and cancer patients. V lost 5 bases and J lost 6; bases outside the gene matches: 9. Germline CDR1 and CDR2: SEHNR and FQNEAQ (reference sequence). The CDR3 consists of 16 residues. The table came from immunoSEQ multiplex PCR; TCRdb's copy has only in-frame clones and leaves some out. Here the sample spans 90,000 to 130,000 clones, 85% to 90% being singletons. The receptor's source is an older woman with lung cancer. V gene TRBV7-9 combines with J gene TRBJ2-1; 11 bases fit TRBD2. The sequencing sample was made of PBMCs. The CDR3 protein is CASSGRGTSGTNEQFF. The CDR3, as DNA: TGTGCCAGCAGCGGACGAGGGACTAGCGGAACCAATGAGCAGTTCTTC.